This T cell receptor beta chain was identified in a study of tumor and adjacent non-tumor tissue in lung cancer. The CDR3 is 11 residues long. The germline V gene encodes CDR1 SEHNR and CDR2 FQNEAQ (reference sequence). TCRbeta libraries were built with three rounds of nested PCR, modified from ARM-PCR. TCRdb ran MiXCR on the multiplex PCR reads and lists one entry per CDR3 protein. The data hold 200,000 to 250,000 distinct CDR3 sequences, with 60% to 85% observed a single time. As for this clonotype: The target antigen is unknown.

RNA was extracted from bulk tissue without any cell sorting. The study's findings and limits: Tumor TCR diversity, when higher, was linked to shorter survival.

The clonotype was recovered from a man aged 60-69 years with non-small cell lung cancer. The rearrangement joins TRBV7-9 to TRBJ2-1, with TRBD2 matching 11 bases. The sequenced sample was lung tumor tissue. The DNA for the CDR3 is TGTACCGAGGGACTAGCGGTAGAGCAGTTCTTC. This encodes CTEGLAVEQFF.